Presented here are 6 T cell receptor beta chains from one specimen sequenced in a study of blood T cell repertoires in COVID-19. Measured with immunoSEQ multiplex PCR; TCRdb has only the in-frame clones, and not every one. The sample contains 300,000 to 400,000 clones, 70% to 90% of which appear only once. Sequencing was done on a sample of PBMCs or T cells enriched from blood (not recorded which). The receptors here all came from a middle-aged woman with acute COVID-19.

The chain links TRBV5-4 to TRBJ2-1; maybe TRBD2 (5 bases). V was pared by 4 bases and J by 8 bases, with 22 bases between. CDR3 length equals 16 residues. From germline, CDR1 is SGHNT and CDR2 YYREEE (reference sequence). The CDR3 loop is CASSRLFGNGFDEQFF. DNA of the CDR3: TGTGCCAGCAGCCGTTTATTCGGGAACGGCTTTGATGAGCAGTTCTTC.

The V call is TRBV11-1, the J call TRBJ2-3, with D possibly TRBD1 on 6 matching bases. The length of the CDR3 is 14 residues. V lost 5 bases to trimming and J lost 2 bases, with 11 bases between them. CDR1 and CDR2 (germline): SGHAT, FQDESV (reference sequence). Here the CDR3 reads CASSPDRNTDTQYF. As DNA, the CDR3 is TGTGCCAGCAGCCCGGACAGAAACACAGATACGCAGTATTTT.

This clone was seen more than once but under ten times. V gene TRBV25-1 combines with J gene TRBJ1-1; the match to TRBD1 covers 12 bases. The length of the CDR3 is 16 residues. From germline, CDR1 is MGHDK and CDR2 SYGVNS. J gave up 6 bases and V 3 bases, and 8 bases lay outside the gene matches. CDR3 nucleotides: TGTGCCAGCAGTGAGAGTGGGACAGGGGGCATCGCTGAAGCTTTCTTT. It specifies CASSESGTGGIAEAFF.

As to this clone: An end of the junction differs from the germline gene, which may be a read error. V and J are TRBV28 and TRBJ2-7; maybe TRBD2 (6 bases). This CDR3 is built from 11 residues. Germline assignment: CDR1 MDHEN and CDR2 SYDVKM. In DNA, the CDR3 is TGTGCCAGCAGTTTATCGGGGGAGTGGCGTTTC. Protein: CASSLSGEWRF.

The rearrangement uses TRBV5-4 and TRBJ1-6, with unresolved D. Germline CDR1 and CDR2: SGHNT and YYREEE (reference sequence). V was pared by 1 base and J by 10 bases, with 15 bases between. The CDR3 runs 15 residues. The CDR3 DNA follows: TGTGCCAGCAGCTTGTATGAAACCCGGGGATCACCCCTCCACTTT. It yields the protein CASSLYETRGSPLHF.

On this clone: Other DNA sequences within the sample encode an identical CDR3. CDR3 DNA: TGTGCCAGCAGCCTGGAAACGGACAGGGGAGGTGGCTACACCTTC. Translation: CASSLETDRGGGYTF. The chain is built from TRBV7-2 and TRBJ1-2; 9 nucleotides agree with TRBD1. Unmatched junction bases numbered 11, after V lost 5 bases and J lost 7 bases. CDR3 length: 15 residues. From germline, CDR1 is SGHTA and CDR2 FQGNSA.